This T cell receptor beta chain is from a study of T-cell reconstitution after alpha-beta-depleted transplantation in children. Preparation of the TCRbeta library used unique molecular identifiers. TCRdb passed the PCR reads through MiXCR, listing each CDR3 protein once. This table has just over 950,000 distinct CDR3 sequences, about 29% appearing once. Study-level results: A year post-transplant, T-cell counts and diversity derived mostly from newly produced T cells.

This clonotype was found a few times. What it binds is not known. The sequence came from a boy younger than two who had a stem cell transplant for SCID, so the T cells may come from the graft donor. The sequencing used PBMCs, mostly from graft donor cells, collected 360 days after TCRalphabeta/CD19-depleted stem cell transplant.

The CDR3 bases are TGTGCCAGCAGTCCCAGGACTGCTCCTAGCACAGATACGCAGTATTTT. Protein product: CASSPRTAPSTDTQYF. The V call is TRBV12-3 or TRBV12-4, the J call TRBJ2-3, with TRBD2 as a possible D gene (5 bases). This CDR3 spans 16 amino acids. With 5 bases removed from V and 0 bases from J, the gap between germline ends came to 15 bases.